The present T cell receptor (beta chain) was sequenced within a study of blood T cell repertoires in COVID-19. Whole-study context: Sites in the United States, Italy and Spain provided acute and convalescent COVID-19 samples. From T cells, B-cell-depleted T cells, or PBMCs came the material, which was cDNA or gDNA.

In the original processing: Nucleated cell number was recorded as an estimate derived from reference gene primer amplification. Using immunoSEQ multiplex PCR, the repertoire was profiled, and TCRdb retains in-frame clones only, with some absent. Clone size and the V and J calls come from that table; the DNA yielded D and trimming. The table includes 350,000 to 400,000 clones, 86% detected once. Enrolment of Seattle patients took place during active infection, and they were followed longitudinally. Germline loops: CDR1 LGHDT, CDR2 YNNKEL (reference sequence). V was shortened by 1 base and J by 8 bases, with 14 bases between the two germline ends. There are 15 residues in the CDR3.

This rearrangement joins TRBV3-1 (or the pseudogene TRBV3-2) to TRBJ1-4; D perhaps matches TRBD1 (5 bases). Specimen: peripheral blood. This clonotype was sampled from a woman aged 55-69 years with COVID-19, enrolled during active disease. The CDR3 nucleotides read TGTGCCAGCAGCCAAGTGTCGGGGGGGAAAGAAAAACTGTTTTTT. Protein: CASSQVSGGKEKLFF.